These 10 T cell receptor beta chains share one sample of origin, sequenced in a study of regulatory T cells in long-lasting Graves disease. Time point noted: persistent/refractory GD, antithyroid drugs over 5 years with positive TRAb. Extracted PBMC RNA gave rise to the TCR library. CDR3-region Arm-PCR and iRepertoire HTBI primers produced the TCR beta libraries. MiXCR, applied by TCRdb to the multiplex PCR reads, yields one record per CDR3 protein. The sample shows around 460,000 distinct CDR3 sequences, roughly a fifth of them seen only once. The sample in question was peripheral blood mononuclear cells (PBMCs), obtained when the disease was refractory, from a patient treated with antithyroid drugs. These receptors were taken from a female donor with Graves disease.

Many counts were recorded for this clonotype. The chain carries TRBV28 and TRBJ1-5, with a weak D call TRBD1 (5 bases). The length of the CDR3 is 18 residues. Trimming removed 5 bases at V and 2 bases at J, with 22 bases between. The germline V gene has CDR1 MDHEN and CDR2 SYDVKM. CDR3: CASSTLDRTLWGNQPQHF. The CDR3 DNA follows: TGTGCCAGCAGTACCCTTGATCGGACACTCTGGGGCAATCAGCCCCAGCATTTT.

This clonotype was observed many times. The gene calls are TRBV7-2 and TRBJ2-7, with 10 bases aligning to TRBD2. The CDR3 runs 15 residues. Trimming at V came to 5 bases and at J to 4 bases, leaving 8 bases not matched to a gene. Per the germline V gene, CDR1 is SGHTA and CDR2 is FQGNSA. CDR3 DNA: TGTGCCAGCAGCCATACTAGCGGGGCTGGTTACGAGCAGTACTTC. Its translation is CASSHTSGAGYEQYF.

The CDR3 reads CAISGQGQAEQYF. CDR3 DNA sequence: TGTGCCATCAGCGGACAGGGCCAAGCCGAGCAGTACTTC. The V gene is TRBV10-3, the J gene TRBJ2-7, with 8 bases lining up with TRBD1. Germline V gives CDR1 ENHRY, CDR2 SYGVKD. The length of the CDR3 is 13 residues. After removal of 6 bases from V and 6 bases from J, the junction contained 7 bases not matched to a gene.

This clonotype was found a few times. This chain connects TRBV7-9 to TRBJ1-2; D is possibly TRBD1 (6 bases). V dropped 3 bases and J dropped 6 bases, with 14 bases sitting between them. The germline CDR1 and CDR2 sequences are SEHNR and FQNEAQ (reference sequence). This CDR3 has 14 amino acids. For the CDR3, the DNA is TGTGCCAGCAGCTTGGGGGGGCTAAGAGATGGCTACACCTTC. Residues: CASSLGGLRDGYTF.

This clonotype was observed at least ten times. The V call is TRBV29-1, the J call TRBJ1-2; the D gene is possibly TRBD1 (5 bases). The germline V gene encodes CDR1 SQVTM and CDR2 ANQGSEA. V gave up 6 bases and J gave up 9 bases, with 17 bases separating them. This CDR3 has 12 residues. In DNA, the CDR3 is TGCAGCGTAGCGAGCACCCCAGGGAGCTACACCTTC. It yields the protein CSVASTPGSYTF.

This clonotype was counted at least ten times. V usage is TRBV12-3 or TRBV12-4 and J usage is TRBJ2-2, with 12 bases aligning to TRBD1. J lost 7 bases, V lost 6 bases, and 9 bases had no gene match. The CDR3 sequence is 16 residues long. This chain's CDR3 is CASRDRDRGLIGELFF. In nucleotides, the CDR3 is TGTGCCAGCAGAGACCGGGACAGGGGGCTTATCGGGGAGCTGTTTTTT.

This clonotype was seen more than once but under ten times. This chain connects TRBV20-1 to TRBJ2-1; tentative D call: TRBD2 (6 bases). The germline CDR1 and CDR2 sequences are DFQATT and SNEGSKA (reference sequence). V was cut by 3 bases and J by 9 bases, with 27 bases left in between. The CDR3 totals 17 residues. The CDR3 nucleotides are TGCAGTGCTAGTGAGGTCCAGGGCCTCCCCCGGCGGGGTGAGCAGTTCTTC. It is translated as CSASEVQGLPRRGEQFF.

Ten or more counts support this clonotype. The V and J genes are TRBV6-9 and TRBJ1-6; TRBD1 is a possible D gene (5 bases). The CDR3 has 15 amino acids. The germline V and J ends were trimmed by 3 bases and 12 bases, with 18 bases remaining between them. Germline V gene lookup returns CDR1 MNHGY and CDR2 SVAAGI. CDR3 sequence (DNA): TGTGCCAGCAGTTACGCCGAGGGGATGGAGCAACCCCTCCACTTT. Translating gives CASSYAEGMEQPLHF.

This clonotype was recorded many times. The V gene is TRBV2, the J gene TRBJ2-6; D is unclear. Germline assignment: CDR1 SNHLY and CDR2 FYNNEI. The germline V and J ends were trimmed by 6 bases and 4 bases, with 13 bases remaining between them. The CDR3 covers 15 residues. The CDR3 DNA sequence: TGTGCCAGCAGCACCGAGATGGGCGGGGCCAACGTCCTGACTTTC. The encoded protein is CASSTEMGGANVLTF.

This clonotype showed up just a few times. The chain recombines TRBV30 with TRBJ1-1; D perhaps matches TRBD1 (6 bases). Germline CDR1 is GTSNPN and CDR2 is SVGIG (reference sequence). V shed 0 bases and J shed 4 bases, with 9 bases lying between them. The CDR3 extends over 13 amino acids. DNA for the CDR3: TGTGCCTGGAGTGTCGGGGGGGCCACTGAAGCTTTCTTT. Protein: CAWSVGGATEAFF.